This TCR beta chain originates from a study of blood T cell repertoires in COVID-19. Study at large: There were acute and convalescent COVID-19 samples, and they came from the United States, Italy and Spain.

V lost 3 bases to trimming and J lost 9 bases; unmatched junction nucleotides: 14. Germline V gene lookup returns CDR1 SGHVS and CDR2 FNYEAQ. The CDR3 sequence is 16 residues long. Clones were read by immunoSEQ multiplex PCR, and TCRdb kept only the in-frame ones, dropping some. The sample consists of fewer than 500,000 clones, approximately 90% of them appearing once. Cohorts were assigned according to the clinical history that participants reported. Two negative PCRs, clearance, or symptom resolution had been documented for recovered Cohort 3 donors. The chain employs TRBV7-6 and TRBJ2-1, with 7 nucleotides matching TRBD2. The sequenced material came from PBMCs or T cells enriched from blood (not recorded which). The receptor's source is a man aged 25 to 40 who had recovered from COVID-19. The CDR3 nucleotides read TGTGCCAGCAGCTTTTCCCCGGGACTAAATACTGGTGAGCAGTTCTTC. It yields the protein CASSFSPGLNTGEQFF.